This T cell receptor (beta chain) was captured in a study of beta chain features in type 1 diabetes. Study-wide findings and caveats: Compared with healthy donors, patients appeared to share more similar naive, central memory and regulatory TCRB repertoires. Fewer insertions but more deletions were seen at VDJ junctions in type 1 diabetes patients.

On this clone itself: No antigen is known for it.

Expressed TCRB transcripts were sequenced after all isolated RNA was converted to cDNA. Produced via immunoSEQ multiplex PCR; TCRdb's table is partial and in-frame only. The data show roughly 500,000 clones, with approximately 31% seen just once and about 0.06% held by the top ten. Sequenced: naive CD4+ T cells from blood. The source is a man aged 18 to 29 in good health.

The CDR3 bases are TGTGCCTGGAGCCCAGACAGGGGGTTTGGAAAACTGTTTTTT. Translated, it gives CAWSPDRGFGKLFF. V is TRBV30 and J is TRBJ1-4, with 9 nucleotides matching TRBD1. The CDR3 has 14 residues. V lost 3 bases and J lost 10; bases outside the gene matches: 9. From germline, CDR1 is GTSNPN and CDR2 SVGIG (reference sequence). Filled out from reference TRBV30 and TRBJ1-4, the complete variable domain reads SQTIHQWPATLVQPVGSPLSLECTVEGTSNPNLYWYRQAAGRGLQLLFYSVGIGQISSEVPQNLSASRPQDRQFILSSKKLLLSDSGFYLCAWSPDRGFGKLFFGSGTQLSVL.